Following are 29 T cell receptor beta chains from one sample sequenced in a study of monozygotic twins with inflammatory bowel disease. TCRdb re-called the 5' RACE reads and gives one entry per CDR3 protein, without DNA. The sample has some 130,000 distinct CDR3 sequences. The sequenced material came from blood. The receptors originated from a human donor with ulcerative colitis or Crohn's disease, or a healthy co-twin of an affected twin (not recorded which).

This chain uses TRBV5-1 with TRBJ2-6; TCRdb lists TRBD1, though no DNA is available to test this call. CDR3 size: 15 residues. Germline lookup yields CDR1 SGHRS and CDR2 YFSETQ. Here the CDR3 reads CASSPEGAGANVLTF.

This chain links TRBV2 with TRBJ1-4; TCRdb selects TRBD1, and the lack of DNA leaves this call unchecked. The germline CDR1 and CDR2 sequences are SNHLY and FYNNEI. The CDR3 contains 15 residues. CDR3 residues: CASSEHTGTNEKLFF.

Here the CDR3 reads CASSEWLAGYEQFF. This rearrangement joins TRBV2 to TRBJ2-1; TCRdb names TRBD2, which stays unverified in the absence of DNA. Per the germline V gene, CDR1 is SNHLY and CDR2 is FYNNEI. The CDR3 contains 14 residues.

CDR3 loop: CSSKLAGQTLAKNIQYF. The genes are TRBV20-1 and TRBJ2-4; lacking DNA, the TRBD1 call made by TCRdb goes unchecked. This CDR3 is 17 amino acids long. Germline V lookup: CDR1 DFQATT, CDR2 SNEGSKA (reference sequence).

The genes are TRBV7-9 and TRBJ2-3; checking the TCRdb D call of TRBD1 is not possible without DNA. The CDR3 loop spans 14 amino acids. Per germline, CDR1 SEHNR and CDR2 FQNEAQ (reference sequence). CDR3 residues: CASSLVQGADTQYF.

The chain combines TRBV20-1 with TRBJ2-7; TCRdb's assignment of TRBD2 cannot be checked, as there is no DNA. Germline-derived CDR1 and CDR2 are DFQATT and SNEGSKA (reference sequence). There are 15 residues in the CDR3. The CDR3 sequence is CSASKGLAGAYEQYF.

V gene TRBV20-1 combines with J gene TRBJ1-6. Germline CDR1 DFQATT, CDR2 SNEGSKA (reference sequence). The CDR3 runs to 15 residues. This CDR3 reads CSAREAGHQATPLHF.

This rearrangement joins TRBV5-1 to TRBJ1-6. The CDR3 is made up of 15 amino acids. Germline V lookup: CDR1 SGHRS, CDR2 YFSETQ. CDR3 region: CASSLTDETDSPLHF. Supplemented by reference TRBV5-1 and TRBJ1-6, the full variable domain reads KAGVTQTPRYLIKTRGQQVTLSCSPISGHRSVSWYQQTPGQGLQFLFEYFSETQRNKGNFPGRFSGRQFSNSRSEMNVSTLELGDSALYLCASSLTDETDSPLHFGNGTRLTVT.

The rearrangement links TRBV6-4 to TRBJ2-1; TCRdb's D gene call, TRBD1, goes unchecked for lack of DNA. Germline loops: CDR1 MRHNA, CDR2 SNTAGT. CDR3 length: 14 residues. CDR3 in amino acids: CASSDSPGYNEQFF.

This rearrangement joins TRBV7-6 to TRBJ1-4; there is no DNA to check the TCRdb D call of TRBD1. Germline-derived CDR1 and CDR2 are SGHVS and FNYEAQ. The CDR3 has 15 amino acids. The CDR3 here is CTSSRQGFGNEKLFF.

The chain couples TRBV7-9 to TRBJ2-6. The germline gives CDR1 SEHNR, CDR2 FQNEAQ (reference sequence). The CDR3 runs to 15 residues. CDR3 in amino acids: CASSLRVSGANVLTF. The full variable domain, its missing parts supplied by reference TRBV7-9 and TRBJ2-6, is DTGVSQNPRHKITKRGQNVTFRCDPISEHNRLYWYRQTLGQGPEFLTYFQNEAQLEKSRLLSDRFSAERPKGSFSTLEIQRTEQGDSAMYLCASSLRVSGANVLTFGAGSRLTVL.

The chain recombines TRBV19 with TRBJ2-1; TCRdb picks TRBD2, but there is no DNA to check that call. The CDR3 has 18 residues. Germline CDR1 LNHDA, CDR2 SQIVND (reference sequence). This CDR3 is CASSPRTSGRAINNEQFF.

This rearrangement joins TRBV7-2 to TRBJ1-6. CDR1 and CDR2 (germline): SGHTA, FQGNSA. The CDR3 is made up of 14 amino acids. CDR3 region: CASSFDLYNSPLHF.

The J gene is TRBJ2-1, the V gene TRBV28; without DNA, the TCRdb call of TRBD2 cannot be checked. This CDR3 has 16 residues. Germline V gives CDR1 MDHEN, CDR2 SYDVKM. CDR3 sequence reads: CASRTLVAGAFAEQFF.

This chain links TRBV12-3 or TRBV12-4 with TRBJ2-1; TCRdb's D gene call, TRBD2, goes unchecked for lack of DNA. The length of the CDR3 is 13 residues. CDR3: CASSSGTSNEQFF.

The genes are TRBV28 and TRBJ2-2. CDR1 and CDR2 from the germline V gene are MDHEN and SYDVKM. This CDR3 contains 12 residues. CDR3 sequence reads: CASSGGAGELFF.

The chain recombines TRBV4-3 with TRBJ2-1; there is no DNA to check the TCRdb D call of TRBD2. CDR1 is LGHNA and CDR2 is YSLEER in the germline V gene. The CDR3 has 16 amino acids. The CDR3 reads CASSLHGTSGDNEQFF.

This chain joins TRBV29-1 and TRBJ1-4; TCRdb indicates TRBD1, and absent DNA this call remains unverified. Germline values: CDR1 SQVTM, CDR2 ANQGSEA. CDR3 length: 12 amino acids. CDR3 region: CSAGRTNEKLFF.

The chain combines TRBV28 with TRBJ2-5. The CDR3 contains 19 residues. The V gene's germline CDR1 is MDHEN and CDR2 SYDVKM. The CDR3: CASSFRFGSPSVGQETQYF. Drawing the rest from reference TRBV28 and TRBJ2-5, the complete variable domain is DVKVTQSSRYLVKRTGEKVFLECVQDMDHENMFWYRQDPGLGLRLIYFSYDVKMKEKGDIPEGYSVSREKKERFSLILESASTNQTSMYLCASSFRFGSPSVGQETQYFGPGTRLLVL.

CDR3 sequence reads: CASRRQTGGLLGFNEQFF. This chain uses TRBV11-1 with TRBJ2-1; TCRdb selects TRBD1, and the lack of DNA leaves this call unchecked. This CDR3 spans 18 amino acids. CDR1 SGHAT and CDR2 FQDESV come from the germline V gene (reference sequence).

The rearrangement joins TRBV29-1 to TRBJ2-7; TCRdb outputs TRBD2, but without DNA this stays unchecked. Germline values: CDR1 SQVTM, CDR2 ANQGSEA. The CDR3 length is 12 residues. The CDR3 sequence: CSVAIAGELQYF.

The gene calls are TRBV10-3 and TRBJ1-5. The V gene's germline CDR1 is ENHRY and CDR2 SYGVKD. The CDR3 extends over 13 amino acids. CDR3 amino acids: CAIAGDSDQPQHF.

The V and J genes are TRBV7-2 and TRBJ1-2; no DNA is available, so the TRBD1 call from TCRdb remains unchecked. CDR3 size: 14 residues. The germline CDR1 and CDR2 sequences are SGHTA and FQGNSA. CDR3 residues: CASNLFQGTYGYTF.

This chain joins TRBV20-1 and TRBJ2-7; no DNA is available, so the TRBD1 call from TCRdb remains unchecked. In germline, CDR1 is DFQATT, CDR2 SNEGSKA (reference sequence). The CDR3 runs to 16 residues. The CDR3: CSAESPPDRASYEQYF.

The J gene is TRBJ1-2, the V gene TRBV7-6. Germline V gene sequence: CDR1 SGHVS, CDR2 FNYEAQ. The CDR3 totals 14 residues. CDR3 amino acids: CASSLRSSNYGYTF.

The V gene is TRBV12-3 or TRBV12-4, the J gene TRBJ1-5. This CDR3 has 14 residues. CDR3 amino acids: CASSGGPGNQPQHF.

This chain links TRBV7-3 with TRBJ2-4; TCRdb designates TRBD2, a call that cannot be tested without DNA. CDR3 size: 16 residues. Germline V lookup: CDR1 SGHTA, CDR2 FQGTGA. Here the CDR3 reads CASSLDGGPTKNIQYF. The full variable domain, its missing parts supplied by reference TRBV7-3 and TRBJ2-4, is GAGVSQTPSNKVTEKGKYVELRCDPISGHTALYWYRQSLGQGPEFLIYFQGTGAADDSGLPNDRFFAVRPEGSVSTLKIQRTERGDSAVYLCASSLDGGPTKNIQYFGAGTRLSVL.

This sequence joins TRBV7-9 and TRBJ1-5. Germline V gives CDR1 SEHNR, CDR2 FQNEAQ (reference sequence). There are 15 residues in the CDR3. CDR3 sequence reads: CASSLAGEGNQPQHF.

The chain joins TRBV7-2 to TRBJ1-5; TCRdb returns TRBD1, unconfirmable since there is no DNA. This CDR3 contains 15 residues. Germline CDR1 SGHTA, CDR2 FQGNSA. The CDR3 protein is CASSPTGFRNQPQHF.